The 5 T cell receptor beta chains reported below all come from one sample, sequenced in a study of identical twins. TCRdb re-derived calls from the 5' RACE reads in MiXCR, one entry per CDR3 protein. Of 450,000 to 650,000 distinct CDR3 sequences listed, over 8.5% are singletons. The same sample was also studied in work on yellow fever vaccine responses in identical twins.

Source material: PBMCs. All receptors derive from a woman aged 18-29 years in good health.

This clonotype occurred many times. This chain connects TRBV4-2 to TRBJ2-1; the match to TRBD2 covers 7 bases. The CDR3 is 17 amino acids. The V gene's germline CDR1 is LGHNA and CDR2 YNFKEQ. Germline trimming cut 8 bases from V and 4 bases from J; bases unmatched to any gene: 17. The DNA of the CDR3 is TGTGCCAGCGGCGGGGGAGGACATGGGGGGGATTACAATGAGCAGTTCTTC. It yields the protein CASGGGGHGGDYNEQFF.

A few counts support this clonotype. The chain has TRBV9 and TRBJ2-7; 14 bases line up with TRBD2. CDR1 is SGDLS and CDR2 is YYNGEE in the germline V gene. The V gene end was trimmed by 3 bases and the J gene end by 4 bases; junction bases not matched to a gene: 15. The CDR3 contains 19 residues. CDR3 DNA: TGTGCCAGCAGCGCTGCCGGGACTAGCGGGGGTTGGTGCGTGTACGAGCAGTACTTC. Translating gives CASSAAGTSGGWCVYEQYF.

The rearrangement uses TRBV6-5 and TRBJ2-3; D is possibly TRBD1 or TRBD2 (5 bases each). The CDR3 is 15 residues long. Between the trimmed V and J ends, which lost 0 bases and 6 bases, there was a span of 13 bases. CDR1 is MNHEY and CDR2 is SVGAGI in the germline V gene. CDR3 bases: TGTGCCAGCAGTTACTCATCGGGGTGGGGGGATACGCAGTATTTT. Translation gives CASSYSSGWGDTQYF.

The genes are TRBV5-6 and TRBJ2-5; 11 bases are a match to TRBD2. V lost 4 bases to trimming and J lost 2 bases; unmatched junction nucleotides: 7. From germline, CDR1 is SGHDT and CDR2 YYEEEE. The CDR3 contains 16 residues. The CDR3 DNA follows: TGTGCCAGCAGCACAACTAGCGGGGGCCTTCAAGAGACCCAGTACTTC. It encodes CASSTTSGGLQETQYF.

The chain recombines TRBV20-1 with TRBJ2-1, with 14 nucleotides matching TRBD2. CDR1 DFQATT and CDR2 SNEGSKA come from the germline V gene (reference sequence). The CDR3 is 17 amino acids. Here the CDR3 DNA reads TGCTGCGCTAGAGATCGACTAGCGGGGGGGCGTATCCATGAGCAGTTCTTC. Its translation: CCARDRLAGGRIHEQFF.